The 27 T cell receptor beta chains given below trace back to one sample, sequenced in a study of T cell repertoires in ileal Crohn's disease. Stated time point: neoterminal ileum biopsy at postoperative endoscopy, about 6 months after surgery. Profiled with immunoSEQ multiplex PCR; TCRdb holds only in-frame clones, not every one. Of over 350 clones in the sample, about 89% were seen once. Sequenced sample: ileal tissue. Receptors were obtained from an adult with Crohn's disease.

The V and J genes are TRBV6-1 and TRBJ2-7; D perhaps matches TRBD1 (5 bases). The CDR3 extends over 16 amino acids. V was pared by 0 bases and J by 0 bases, with 12 bases between. Germline V CDR1 and CDR2: MNHNS, SASEGT. The CDR3 DNA follows: TGTGCCAGCAGTGAAGCGCTTCTAGACAGCTCCTACGAGCAGTACTTC. Its translation is CASSEALLDSSYEQYF.

This rearrangement joins TRBV28 to TRBJ2-7, with D unresolved. CDR3 length: 12 amino acids. Germline V gene lookup returns CDR1 MDHEN and CDR2 SYDVKM. Trimming pared 4 bases from V and 7 bases from J, leaving 11 bases between. The CDR3 region has the DNA TGTGCCAGCAGTTCCAAGCCTCGGGAGCAGTACTTC. This translates into CASSSKPREQYF.

The V and J genes are TRBV30 and TRBJ2-7; D perhaps matches TRBD1 (6 bases). The CDR3 extends over 15 amino acids. The germline gives CDR1 GTSNPN, CDR2 SVGIG (reference sequence). V was shortened by 1 base and J by 2 bases, with 15 bases between the two germline ends. CDR3 coding DNA: TGTGCCTGGAGTGATGGACAGCCCGCTACCTACGAGCAGTACTTC. Amino acids: CAWSDGQPATYEQYF.

The V call is TRBV7-8, the J call TRBJ2-7; weak D call: TRBD2 (7 bases). CDR3 size: 15 residues. Per the germline V gene, CDR1 is SGHVS and CDR2 is FQNEAQ. The V end was cut by 2 bases, the J end by 2 bases, with 13 bases between. CDR3 in DNA: TGTGCCAGCAGCTTATGGGGGGGCCGGGCCTACGAGCAGTACTTC. It specifies CASSLWGGRAYEQYF. Together with reference TRBV7-8 and TRBJ2-7, the CDR3 gives the full variable domain: GAGVSQSPRYKVAKRGQDVALRCDPISGHVSLFWYQQALGQGPEFLTYFQNEAQLDKSGLPSDRFFAERPEGSVSTLKIQRTQQEDSAVYLCASSLWGGRAYEQYFGPGTRLTVT.

This chain uses TRBV4-2 with TRBJ2-3; D is possibly TRBD1 (6 bases). This CDR3 has 17 amino acids. The V gene's germline CDR1 is LGHNA and CDR2 YNFKEQ. Deletions cut 4 bases from V and 2 bases from J, with 19 bases between. DNA of the CDR3: TGTGCCAGCAGCCGGAACACAGGGAACCAGGCCACAGATACGCAGTATTTT. It translates to CASSRNTGNQATDTQYF.

V and J are TRBV2 and TRBJ1-1, with D possibly being TRBD1 (5 bases). Trimming cost V 10 bases and J 5 bases, with 17 bases left between them. Germline V gives CDR1 SNHLY, CDR2 FYNNEI. The CDR3 is 13 amino acids. In DNA form, the CDR3 reads TGTGCCACAGCTGCGGGGGGAGGAACTGAAGCTTTCTTT. Translation: CATAAGGGTEAFF. Full variable domain (remainder filled in from reference TRBV2 and TRBJ1-1): EPEVTQTPSHQVTQMGQEVILRCVPISNHLYFYWYRQILGQKVEFLVSFYNNEISEKSEIFDDQFSVERPDGSNFTLKIRSTKLEDSAMYFCATAAGGGTEAFFGQGTRLTVV.

J is TRBJ2-7 and V is TRBV7-9, with 11 bases fitting TRBD2. Per the germline V gene, CDR1 is SEHNR and CDR2 is FQNEAQ (reference sequence). J gave up 3 bases and V 5 bases, and 6 bases lay outside the gene matches. The CDR3 contains 15 residues. The CDR3 loop is CASSPALAGVYEQYF. For the CDR3, the DNA is TGTGCCAGCAGCCCAGCACTAGCGGGGGTCTACGAGCAGTACTTC.

J is TRBJ1-2 and V is TRBV30, with TRBD1 as a possible D gene (5 bases). V lost 8 bases and J lost 9, with 16 bases in between. The CDR3 spans 11 residues. Looked up from germline, CDR1 is GTSNPN and CDR2 is SVGIG (reference sequence). The CDR3 bases are TGTGCCGGCGGGGGACCTACAAGCTACACCTTC. The encoded protein is CAGGGPTSYTF.

The rearrangement uses TRBV7-2 and TRBJ1-5; a possible D gene is TRBD1 (5 bases). Germline lookup yields CDR1 SGHTA and CDR2 FQGNSA. V dropped 3 bases and J dropped 9 bases, with 12 bases sitting between them. The CDR3 has 13 amino acids. CDR3 nucleotides: TGTGCCAGCAGCTTCGGGGGTGATCGGCCCCAGCATTTT. It is translated as CASSFGGDRPQHF.

This clone was detected a few times. The chain employs TRBV30 and TRBJ2-4; unclear D gene. With 1 base removed from V and 0 bases from J, the gap between germline ends came to 16 bases. The CDR3 runs to 17 residues. Germline V gives CDR1 GTSNPN, CDR2 SVGIG (reference sequence). In DNA, the CDR3 is TGTGCCTGGAGTGCCTTCACAACCAGACTAGCCAAAAACATTCAGTACTTC. It specifies CAWSAFTTRLAKNIQYF.

The chain is built from TRBV6-4 and TRBJ2-4, with TRBD2 identical over 14 bases. CDR1 MRHNA and CDR2 SNTAGT come from the germline V gene. The CDR3 runs 15 residues. The trim removed 3 bases at V and 7 bases at J, leaving 2 bases unmatched. CDR3 in amino acids: CASSETSGGANIQYF. Here the CDR3 DNA reads TGTGCCAGCAGTGAGACTAGCGGGGGGGCCAACATTCAGTACTTC.

The chain couples TRBV5-1 to TRBJ2-5, with a possible D match to TRBD2 (6 bases). This CDR3 region has 13 residues. The germline V and J ends were trimmed by 4 bases and 5 bases, with 12 bases remaining between them. Germline V gives CDR1 SGHRS, CDR2 YFSETQ. The CDR3 coding sequence is TGCGCCAGCAGCCCGGGGGTGGCGGAGACCCAGTACTTC. This translates into CASSPGVAETQYF.

The chain employs TRBV4-2 and TRBJ2-5; a weak D match, TRBD2 (7 bases). CDR1 is LGHNA and CDR2 is YNFKEQ in the germline V gene. V was clipped by 0 bases and J by 1 base, with 9 bases between them. This CDR3 comprises 15 residues. This chain's CDR3 is CASSQDRGGQETQYF. The CDR3, as DNA: TGTGCCAGCAGCCAAGATAGGGGGGGCCAAGAGACCCAGTACTTC.

This chain joins TRBV2 and TRBJ1-1, with TRBD1 identical over 7 bases. CDR1 is SNHLY, CDR2 FYNNEI, per germline. This CDR3 contains 15 residues. The trim removed 3 bases at V and 6 bases at J, leaving 10 bases unmatched. The CDR3 reads CASSDFGGGFAEAFF. In DNA form, the CDR3 reads TGTGCCAGCAGTGACTTTGGAGGGGGCTTCGCTGAAGCTTTCTTT.

V is TRBV28 and J is TRBJ1-2; 7 positions agree with TRBD1. Germline CDR1 is MDHEN and CDR2 is SYDVKM. V was pared by 2 bases and J by 3 bases, with 0 bases of the junction left unmatched. This CDR3 contains 13 residues. The chain's CDR3 is CASSLGTDYGYTF. The CDR3 region has the DNA TGTGCCAGCAGTTTAGGGACAGACTATGGCTACACCTTC.

CDR3 sequence reads: CASSRRDSRIYGYTF. For the CDR3, the DNA is TGTGCCAGCAGCCGGAGGGACAGCCGGATCTATGGCTACACCTTC. The V call is TRBV7-4, the J call TRBJ1-2; 7 nucleotides agree with TRBD1. This CDR3 comprises 15 residues. V shed 5 bases and J 4 bases; nucleotides not matched to a gene: 10. Germline V gives CDR1 SGHVT, CDR2 SQSDAQ.

V usage is TRBV9 and J usage is TRBJ1-2; D perhaps matches TRBD1 (6 bases). The CDR3 is 14 residues long. Trimming removed 2 bases at V and 0 bases at J, with 8 bases between. Germline V gene data show CDR1 as SGDLS and CDR2 as YYNGEE. CDR3 coding DNA: TGTGCCAGCAGCGTGGCAGGGGCTAACTATGGCTACACCTTC. Its translation is CASSVAGANYGYTF. The full variable domain, rest sourced from reference TRBV9 and TRBJ1-2, is DSGVTQTPKHLITATGQRVTLRCSPRSGDLSVYWYQQSLDQGLQFLIQYYNGEERAKGNILERFSAQQFPDLHSELNLSSLELGDSALYFCASSVAGANYGYTFGSGTRLTVV.

The chain joins TRBV7-2 to TRBJ2-7; 11 bases align to TRBD1. Germline values: CDR1 SGHTA, CDR2 FQGNSA. The CDR3 covers 14 residues. V shed 5 bases, J shed 6 bases, and the junction held 6 bases outside the gene matches. For the CDR3, the DNA is TGTGCCAGCAGCCCGCTAGGGACAGGGGGCGAGCAGTACTTC. Protein: CASSPLGTGGEQYF.

The gene calls are TRBV30 and TRBJ2-5, with 8 bases fitting TRBD1. The CDR3 totals 16 residues. Trimming cost V 0 bases and J 2 bases; bases outside gene matches: 8. CDR1 is GTSNPN and CDR2 is SVGIG in the germline V gene (reference sequence). CDR3 sequence (DNA): TGTGCCTGGAGTGTGTTAGGGGACAGGCCTCAAGAGACCCAGTACTTC. Its protein product is CAWSVLGDRPQETQYF.

The CDR3 DNA follows: TGTGCCTCCAACAGGGGAATTGGGACTGAAGCTTTCTTT. Encoded protein: CASNRGIGTEAFF. The rearrangement joins TRBV30 to TRBJ1-1; 7 positions agree with TRBD1. Germline CDR1 reads GTSNPN; CDR2 reads SVGIG (reference sequence). Unmatched junction bases numbered 10, after V lost 7 bases and J lost 5 bases. The CDR3 runs to 13 residues.

The chain has TRBV7-5 and TRBJ2-1; TRBD2 is the table's D call and was not checked against the DNA. TRBV7-5 is a pseudogene locus. CDR3 length: 17 amino acids. The CDR3 DNA is TGTGCCAGAAGCTTAATCCGGCGGGGGGACGCTTACAATGAGCAGTTCTTC. Its translation is CARSLIRRGDAYNEQFF.

The chain uses TRBV28 and TRBJ1-4; the D is unclear. The CDR3 sequence is 14 residues long. Trimming took off 8 bases at V and 5 bases at J, with 15 bases between the two ends. CDR1 and CDR2 from the germline V gene are MDHEN and SYDVKM. The CDR3 DNA reads as TGTGCCAGCGTAAACTCGGGAGCCAATGAAAAACTGTTTTTT. Translating gives CASVNSGANEKLFF.

This chain uses TRBV6-5 with TRBJ1-1; tentative D call: TRBD1 (6 bases). V lost 5 bases to trimming and J lost 5 bases, with 18 bases between them. The CDR3 consists of 15 residues. Germline CDR1 and CDR2: MNHEY and SVGAGI. The DNA of the CDR3 is TGTGCCAGCAGTCCTGGGAGGGGGTCGGTTACTGAAGCTTTCTTT. Its translation is CASSPGRGSVTEAFF.

The rearrangement links TRBV4-2 to TRBJ2-5; TRBD2 matches at 9 bases. Trimming removed 1 base from V and 2 bases from J; junction bases left unmatched: 14. This CDR3 contains 19 residues. CDR1 and CDR2 (germline): LGHNA, YNFKEQ. The CDR3 region has the DNA TGTGCCAGCAGCCAAGTTCCGTTGGGCGCTAGCGGGATACAAGAGACCCAGTACTTC. This codes for CASSQVPLGASGIQETQYF.

The gene calls are TRBV28 and TRBJ2-5; 9 nucleotides agree with TRBD2. Germline V lookup: CDR1 MDHEN, CDR2 SYDVKM. The CDR3 extends over 15 amino acids. Trimming at V came to 2 bases and at J to 4 bases, leaving 5 bases not matched to a gene. The CDR3 region has the DNA TGTGCCAGCAGTTTAGCGGGGGGGCCCGGAGAGACCCAGTACTTC. Protein product: CASSLAGGPGETQYF.

The chain uses TRBV27 and TRBJ1-1, with TRBD1 as a possible D gene (6 bases). The CDR3 spans 17 residues. CDR1 is MNHEY, CDR2 SMNVEV, per germline (reference sequence). The V and J ends lost 2 bases and 4 bases respectively, with 20 bases between them. The CDR3 DNA sequence: TGTGCCAGCAGTTTAGGGGGCGACGGCCGACCTTTCACTGAAGCTTTCTTT. Protein sequence: CASSLGGDGRPFTEAFF.

V usage is TRBV4-1 and J usage is TRBJ2-7; D perhaps matches TRBD2 (6 bases). Trimming removed 1 base from V and 7 bases from J, with 17 bases in between. The CDR3 extends over 15 amino acids. Germline lookup yields CDR1 MGHRA and CDR2 YSYEKL. CDR3 region: CASSQVSGLAREQYF. CDR3 in DNA: TGCGCCAGCAGCCAAGTGTCTGGGCTAGCGAGGGAGCAGTACTTC.